The entry that follows covers one TCR beta chain sequence. Antigen specificity is unknown. These data belong to a study of beta chain features in type 1 diabetes. One heparinised blood draw, averaging about 100 mL, came from each donor. CDR1 and CDR2 (germline): SGHRS, YFSETQ. The CDR3 totals 14 residues. With V trimmed by 4 bases and J by 5 bases, 6 bases remained unmatched. The authors reverse transcribed all of the isolated RNA, so sequencing captured expressed TCRB transcripts. Measured with immunoSEQ multiplex PCR; TCRdb has only the in-frame clones, and not every one. The repertoire consists of about 340,000 clones, with approximately 15% occurring once and the leading ten covering roughly 0.015%. Study-wide results and limits: There was a moderate but significant shortening of TCRB CDR3s in all four CD4+ subsets of Type 1 diabetes patients. High-TCR-expressing cells could be over-represented by cDNA sequencing. There were fewer insertions and more deletions at the VDJ junctions of type 1 diabetes patients.

V gene TRBV5-1 combines with J gene TRBJ1-1; TRBD1 agrees at 9 bases. Sequenced: naive CD4+ T cells from blood. This TCR came from a woman under 30 with type 1 diabetes. This chain's CDR3 is CASSPQGAGTEAFF. The CDR3 region has the DNA TGCGCCAGCAGCCCACAGGGGGCGGGTACTGAAGCTTTCTTT.